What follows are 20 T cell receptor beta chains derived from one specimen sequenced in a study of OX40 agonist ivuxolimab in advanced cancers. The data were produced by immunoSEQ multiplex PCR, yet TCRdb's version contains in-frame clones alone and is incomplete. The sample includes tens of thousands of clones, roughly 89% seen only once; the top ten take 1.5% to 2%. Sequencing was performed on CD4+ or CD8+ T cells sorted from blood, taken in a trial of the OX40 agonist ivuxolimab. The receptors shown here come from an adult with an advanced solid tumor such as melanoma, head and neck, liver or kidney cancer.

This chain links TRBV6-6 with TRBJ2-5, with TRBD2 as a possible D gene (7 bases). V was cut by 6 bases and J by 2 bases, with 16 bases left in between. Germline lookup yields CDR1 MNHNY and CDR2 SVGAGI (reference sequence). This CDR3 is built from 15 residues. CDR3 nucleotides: TGTGCCAGCAGCAGGACTAGAGGGGGACAAGAGACCCAGTACTTC. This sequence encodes CASSRTRGGQETQYF.

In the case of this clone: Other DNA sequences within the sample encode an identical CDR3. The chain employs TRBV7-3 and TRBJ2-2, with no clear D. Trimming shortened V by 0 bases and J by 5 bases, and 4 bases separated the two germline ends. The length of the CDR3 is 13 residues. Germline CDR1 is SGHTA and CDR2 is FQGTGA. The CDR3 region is CASSLTGTGELFF. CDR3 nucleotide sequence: TGTGCCAGCAGCTTAACAGGAACCGGGGAGCTGTTTTTT.

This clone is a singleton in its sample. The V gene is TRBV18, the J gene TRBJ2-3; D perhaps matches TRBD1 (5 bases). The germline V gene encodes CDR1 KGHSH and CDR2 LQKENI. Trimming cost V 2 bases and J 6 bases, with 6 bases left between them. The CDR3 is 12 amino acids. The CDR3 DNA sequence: TGTGCCAGCTCACCAGGGGCGGATACGCAGTATTTT. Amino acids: CASSPGADTQYF.

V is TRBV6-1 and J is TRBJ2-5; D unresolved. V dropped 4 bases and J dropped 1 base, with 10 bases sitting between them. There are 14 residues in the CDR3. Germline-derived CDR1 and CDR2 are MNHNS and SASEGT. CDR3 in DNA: TGTGCCAGCAGTGGCCATACTGGCCAAGAGACCCAGTACTTC. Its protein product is CASSGHTGQETQYF.

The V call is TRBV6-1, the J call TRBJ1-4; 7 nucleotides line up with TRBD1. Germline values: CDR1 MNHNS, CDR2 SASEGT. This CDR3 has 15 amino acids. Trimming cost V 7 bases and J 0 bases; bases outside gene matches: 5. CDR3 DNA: TGTGCCAGCACCAGAACAGGGGCAACTAATGAAAAACTGTTTTTT. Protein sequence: CASTRTGATNEKLFF.

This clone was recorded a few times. CDR3 sequence (DNA): TGCGCCAGCAGCTTGGGTGGGGGCGACGGCATAACTAATGAAAAACTGTTTTTT. The encoded protein is CASSLGGGDGITNEKLFF. The chain joins TRBV5-1 to TRBJ1-4, with D tentatively TRBD1 (6 bases). Per germline, CDR1 SGHRS and CDR2 YFSETQ. Deletions cut 0 bases from V and 1 base from J, with 16 bases between. The CDR3 loop spans 18 amino acids.

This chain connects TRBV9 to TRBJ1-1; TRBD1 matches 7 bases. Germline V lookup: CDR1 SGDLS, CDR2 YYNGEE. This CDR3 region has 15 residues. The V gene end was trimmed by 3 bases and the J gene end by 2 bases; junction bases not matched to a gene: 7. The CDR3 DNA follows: TGTGCCAGCAGCGGATACGGACAGGCCAACACTGAAGCTTTCTTT. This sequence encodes CASSGYGQANTEAFF.

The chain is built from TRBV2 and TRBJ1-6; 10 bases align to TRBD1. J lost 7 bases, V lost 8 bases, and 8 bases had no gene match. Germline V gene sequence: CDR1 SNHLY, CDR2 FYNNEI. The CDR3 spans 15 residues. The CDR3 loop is CASERDRGGNSPLHF. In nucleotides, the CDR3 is TGTGCCAGCGAGAGGGACAGGGGAGGGAATTCACCCCTCCACTTT.

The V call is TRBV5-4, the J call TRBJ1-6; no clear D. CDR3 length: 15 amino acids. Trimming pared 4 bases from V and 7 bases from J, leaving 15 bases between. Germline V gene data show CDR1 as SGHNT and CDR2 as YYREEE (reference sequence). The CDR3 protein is CASSPGRGWNSPLHF. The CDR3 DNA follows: TGTGCCAGCAGCCCCGGCAGAGGGTGGAATTCACCCCTCCACTTT.

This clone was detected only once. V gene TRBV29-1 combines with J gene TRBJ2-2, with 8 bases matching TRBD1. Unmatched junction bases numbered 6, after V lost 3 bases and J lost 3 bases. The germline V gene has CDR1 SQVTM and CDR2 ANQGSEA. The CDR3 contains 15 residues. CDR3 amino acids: CSVDGQGAYTGELFF. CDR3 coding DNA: TGCAGCGTTGATGGCCAGGGGGCATACACCGGGGAGCTGTTTTTT.

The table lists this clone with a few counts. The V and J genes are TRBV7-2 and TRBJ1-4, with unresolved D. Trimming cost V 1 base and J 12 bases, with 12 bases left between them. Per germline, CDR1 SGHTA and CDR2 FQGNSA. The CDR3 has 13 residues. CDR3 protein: CASSLEARRELFF. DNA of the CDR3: TGTGCCAGCAGCTTAGAAGCGAGGCGGGAACTGTTTTTT.

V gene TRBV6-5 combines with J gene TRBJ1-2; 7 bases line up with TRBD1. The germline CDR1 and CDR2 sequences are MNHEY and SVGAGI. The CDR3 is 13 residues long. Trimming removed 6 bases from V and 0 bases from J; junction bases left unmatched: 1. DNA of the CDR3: TGTGCCAGCAGGACAGGGACTAACTATGGCTACACCTTC. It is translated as CASRTGTNYGYTF.

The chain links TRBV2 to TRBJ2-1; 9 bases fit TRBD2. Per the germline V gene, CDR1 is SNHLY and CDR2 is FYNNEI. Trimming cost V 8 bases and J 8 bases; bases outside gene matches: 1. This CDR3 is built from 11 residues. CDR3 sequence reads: CASGTSYEQFF. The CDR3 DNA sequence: TGTGCCAGCGGGACTAGCTATGAGCAGTTCTTC.

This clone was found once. CDR3 in DNA: TGTGCCAGCAGTCTCCCAAGCGGGGGGGTCTACGAGCAGTACTTC. Residues: CASSLPSGGVYEQYF. The V and J genes are TRBV2 and TRBJ2-5; 10 bases are a match to TRBD2. The J call may be faulty, since TRBJ2-7 better matches the DNA end. CDR1 and CDR2 from the germline V gene are SNHLY and FYNNEI. The CDR3 is 15 amino acids.

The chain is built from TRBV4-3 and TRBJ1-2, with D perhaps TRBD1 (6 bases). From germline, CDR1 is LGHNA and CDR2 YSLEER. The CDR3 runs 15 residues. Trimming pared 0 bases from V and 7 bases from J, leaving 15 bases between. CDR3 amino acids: CASSQDIQGISGYTF. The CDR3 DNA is TGCGCCAGCAGCCAAGATATTCAGGGGATTTCTGGCTACACCTTC.

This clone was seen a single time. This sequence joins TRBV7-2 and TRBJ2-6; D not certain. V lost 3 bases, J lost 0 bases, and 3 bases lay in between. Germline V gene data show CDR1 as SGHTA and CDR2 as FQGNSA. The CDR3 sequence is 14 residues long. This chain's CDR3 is CASSFSSGANVLTF. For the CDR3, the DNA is TGTGCCAGCAGCTTTAGCTCTGGGGCCAACGTCCTGACTTTC.

This CDR3 is CASSRGGGGTYEQYF. CDR3 bases: TGTGCCAGCAGCCGTGGGGGCGGGGGCACCTACGAGCAGTACTTC. The genes are TRBV11-2 and TRBJ2-7; perhaps TRBD2 as D (7 bases). In germline, CDR1 is SGHAT, CDR2 FQNNGV. V lost 5 bases and J 2 bases, leaving 16 bases between the germline ends. This CDR3 is built from 15 residues.

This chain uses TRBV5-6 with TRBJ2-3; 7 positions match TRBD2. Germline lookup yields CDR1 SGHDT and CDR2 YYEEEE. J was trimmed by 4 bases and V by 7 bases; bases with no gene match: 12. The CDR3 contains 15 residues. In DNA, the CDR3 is TGTGCCAGCTACGGATTCGGGACTACGGCAGATACGCAGTATTTT. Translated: CASYGFGTTADTQYF.

The CDR3 here is CAWSVAGVVAYEQYF. CDR3 nucleotide sequence: TGTGCCTGGAGTGTAGCAGGGGTTGTGGCCTACGAGCAGTACTTC. The chain employs TRBV30 and TRBJ2-7, with D tentatively TRBD1 (6 bases). The CDR3 extends over 15 amino acids. V lost 0 bases and J lost 2, with 14 bases in between. Germline loops: CDR1 GTSNPN, CDR2 SVGIG (reference sequence).

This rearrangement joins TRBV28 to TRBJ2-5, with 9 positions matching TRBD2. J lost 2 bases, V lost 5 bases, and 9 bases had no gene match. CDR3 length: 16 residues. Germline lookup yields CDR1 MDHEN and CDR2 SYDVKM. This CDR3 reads CASSAELAGLQETQYF. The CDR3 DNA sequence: TGTGCCAGCAGTGCCGAACTAGCGGGCTTACAAGAGACCCAGTACTTC.